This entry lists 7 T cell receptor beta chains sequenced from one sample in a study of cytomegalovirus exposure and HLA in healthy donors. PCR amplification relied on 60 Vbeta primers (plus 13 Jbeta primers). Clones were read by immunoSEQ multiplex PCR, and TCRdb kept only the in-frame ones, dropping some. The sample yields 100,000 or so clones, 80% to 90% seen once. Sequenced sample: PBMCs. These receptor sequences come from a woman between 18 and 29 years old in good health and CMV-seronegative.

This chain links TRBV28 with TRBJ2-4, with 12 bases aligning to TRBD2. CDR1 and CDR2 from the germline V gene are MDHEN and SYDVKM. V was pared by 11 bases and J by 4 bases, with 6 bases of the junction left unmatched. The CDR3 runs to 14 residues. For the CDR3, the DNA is TGTGCCGTTGCGACTAGCGGGGGAAAAAACATTCAGTACTTC. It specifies CAVATSGGKNIQYF.

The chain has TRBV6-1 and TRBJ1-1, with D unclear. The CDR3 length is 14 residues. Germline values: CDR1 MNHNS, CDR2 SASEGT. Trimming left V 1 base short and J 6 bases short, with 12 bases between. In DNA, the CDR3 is TGTGCCAGCAGTGAAGTGTATGCGACTGCTGAAGCTTTCTTT. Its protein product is CASSEVYATAEAFF.

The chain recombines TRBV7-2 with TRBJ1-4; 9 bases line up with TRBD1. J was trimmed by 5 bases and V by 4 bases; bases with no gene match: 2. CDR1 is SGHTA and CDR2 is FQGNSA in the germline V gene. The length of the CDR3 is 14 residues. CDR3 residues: CASSSGTGNEKLFF. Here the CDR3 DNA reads TGTGCCAGCAGCTCCGGGACAGGGAATGAAAAACTGTTTTTT. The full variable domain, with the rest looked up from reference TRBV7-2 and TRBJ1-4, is GAGVSQSPSNKVTEKGKDVELRCDPISGHTALYWYRQSLGQGLEFLIYFQGNSAPDKSGLPSDRFSAERTGGSVSTLTIQRTQQEDSAVYLCASSSGTGNEKLFFGSGTQLSVL.

DNA for the CDR3: TGCGCCAGCAGCTTGATGGCAGAAGAGACCCAGTACTTC. Translation: CASSLMAEETQYF. The chain is built from TRBV5-1 and TRBJ2-5; D unresolved. The ends were cut back, 1 base at V and 3 bases at J, with 7 bases in the middle. CDR3 length: 13 amino acids. The germline CDR1 and CDR2 sequences are SGHRS and YFSETQ.

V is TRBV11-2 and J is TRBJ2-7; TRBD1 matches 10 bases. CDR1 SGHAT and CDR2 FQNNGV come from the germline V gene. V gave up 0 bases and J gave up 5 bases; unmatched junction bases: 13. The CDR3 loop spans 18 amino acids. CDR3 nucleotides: TGTGCCAGCAGCTTAGATGGGGTGCGGGACAGGGGTATCGACGAGCAGTACTTC. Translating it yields CASSLDGVRDRGIDEQYF. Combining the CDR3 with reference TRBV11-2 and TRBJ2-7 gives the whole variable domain EAGVAQSPRYKIIEKRQSVAFWCNPISGHATLYWYQQILGQGPKLLIQFQNNGVVDDSQLPKDRFSAERLKGVDSTLKIQPAKLEDSAVYLCASSLDGVRDRGIDEQYFGPGTRLTVT.

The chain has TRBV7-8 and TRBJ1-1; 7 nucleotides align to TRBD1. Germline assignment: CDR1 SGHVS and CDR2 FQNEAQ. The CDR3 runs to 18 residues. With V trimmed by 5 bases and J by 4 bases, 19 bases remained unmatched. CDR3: CASSAGWDSHGNRTEAFF. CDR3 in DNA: TGTGCCAGCAGCGCAGGATGGGACAGCCATGGGAATCGCACTGAAGCTTTCTTT. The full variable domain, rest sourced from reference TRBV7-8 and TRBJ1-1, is GAGVSQSPRYKVAKRGQDVALRCDPISGHVSLFWYQQALGQGPEFLTYFQNEAQLDKSGLPSDRFFAERPEGSVSTLKIQRTQQEDSAVYLCASSAGWDSHGNRTEAFFGQGTRLTVV.

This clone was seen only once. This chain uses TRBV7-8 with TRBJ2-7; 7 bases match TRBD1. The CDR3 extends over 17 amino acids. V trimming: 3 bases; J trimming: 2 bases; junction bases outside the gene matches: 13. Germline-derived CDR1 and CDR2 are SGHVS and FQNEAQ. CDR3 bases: TGTGCCAGCAGCTTGGGTTCCGGGCAGGGGGACCCCTACGAGCAGTACTTC. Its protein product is CASSLGSGQGDPYEQYF.